This T cell receptor (beta chain) came from a study of T cell responses to AZD1222 COVID-19 vaccine. Second-dose recipients at about 4 or about 12 weeks were treated as one pooled group. V lost 5 bases to trimming and J lost 6 bases; unmatched junction nucleotides: 4. Germline V CDR1 and CDR2: MNHNY, SVGAGI (reference sequence). The CDR3 spans 14 residues. Profiled with immunoSEQ multiplex PCR; TCRdb holds only in-frame clones, not every one. Found here are 75,000 to 85,000 clones, 90% of them singletons; the top ten hold approximately 1.4%. The rearrangement uses TRBV6-6 and TRBJ1-4, with 9 bases lining up with TRBD1. Sequenced material: peripheral blood, taken 28 days after the second AZD1222 dose. The clonotype originates from an adult who received the AZD1222 COVID-19 vaccine. CDR3 sequence (DNA): TGTGCCAGCAGTCACAGGGGGCGGGATGAAAAACTGTTTTTT. Residues: CASSHRGRDEKLFF.